The sequence of this T cell receptor (beta chain) was determined in a study of OX40 agonist ivuxolimab in advanced cancers. For the study at large: Partial response was recorded in three patients: one hepatocellular carcinoma and two cutaneous melanoma cases.

Using immunoSEQ multiplex PCR, the repertoire was profiled, and TCRdb retains in-frame clones only, with some absent. The sample has approximately 100,000 clones, about nine tenths seen once; the top ten hold around 0.47%. The source of this sequence is an adult with an advanced solid tumor such as melanoma, head and neck, liver or kidney cancer. The sequenced sample was CD4+ or CD8+ T cells sorted from blood, obtained in a trial of the OX40 agonist ivuxolimab.

The CDR3 nucleotides read TGTGCCAGCAGTTACACCTTTGGGGGGAACACTGAAGCTTTCTTT. Protein product: CASSYTFGGNTEAFF. The rearrangement joins TRBV6-6 to TRBJ1-1; TRBD1 is a possible D gene (5 bases). V was clipped by 2 bases and J by 1 base, with 11 bases between them. This CDR3 is built from 15 residues. Germline V gives CDR1 MNHNY, CDR2 SVGAGI (reference sequence).